Listed here are 27 T cell receptor beta chains from one sample, sequenced in a study of T cell clonotyping in hematopoietic cell transplantation. The time point: recipient sample about 28 days before transplant, after cytoreduction. TCRdb's table, derived via immunoSEQ multiplex PCR, lists solely in-frame clones and lacks some. The table has tens of thousands of clones, around 83% seen once. Sample: peripheral blood mononuclear cells, taken before stem cell transplant. These TCRs come from a man between 60 and 75 years old with myelodysplastic syndrome. Some clones in this sample may be carry-over from other donors' samples.

This clone was picked up a small number of times. The rearrangement links TRBV7-9 to TRBJ1-1, with unresolved D. The CDR3 is made up of 14 amino acids. CDR1 SEHNR and CDR2 FQNEAQ come from the germline V gene (reference sequence). With 1 base removed from V and 4 bases from J, the gap between germline ends came to 10 bases. CDR3 loop: CASSLGGDVTEAFF. CDR3 bases: TGTGCCAGCAGCTTAGGGGGTGATGTCACTGAAGCTTTCTTT.

This chain connects TRBV11-2 to TRBJ2-7, with D perhaps TRBD1 (5 bases). Trimming cost V 3 bases and J 5 bases, with 17 bases left between them. CDR3 length equals 15 residues. Germline-derived CDR1 and CDR2 are SGHAT and FQNNGV. The CDR3 bases are TGTGCCAGCAGCTTGCAAAACGGTTGGGGCAACGAGCAGTACTTC. Protein product: CASSLQNGWGNEQYF. The full variable domain, completed using reference TRBV11-2 and TRBJ2-7, is EAGVAQSPRYKIIEKRQSVAFWCNPISGHATLYWYQQILGQGPKLLIQFQNNGVVDDSQLPKDRFSAERLKGVDSTLKIQPAKLEDSAVYLCASSLQNGWGNEQYFGPGTRLTVT.

This clone has a handful of counts. The V gene is TRBV7-2, the J gene TRBJ1-6, with 7 bases lining up with TRBD1. Germline lookup yields CDR1 SGHTA and CDR2 FQGNSA. The J segment lost 7 bases and the V segment lost 1 base, leaving 4 bases of the junction unmatched. The CDR3 length is 15 residues. CDR3 protein: CASSLEGAANSPLHF. As DNA, the CDR3 is TGTGCCAGCAGCTTAGAGGGGGCAGCCAATTCACCCCTCCACTTT.

This clone was counted once. This chain links TRBV19 with TRBJ1-6, with 10 nucleotides matching TRBD1. This CDR3 is 15 amino acids long. The junction had 8 bases not matched to a gene; V was cut back by 5 bases and J by 10 bases. Germline CDR1 is LNHDA and CDR2 is SQIVND (reference sequence). CDR3 nucleotide sequence: TGTGCCAGTAGTGTGACCGGGACAGGGGAATCACCCCTCCACTTT. Translation gives CASSVTGTGESPLHF. Based on the CDR3 plus reference TRBV19 and TRBJ1-6, the full variable domain is DGGITQSPKYLFRKEGQNVTLSCEQNLNHDAMYWYRQDPGQGLRLIYYSQIVNDFQKGDIAEGYSVSREKKESFPLTVTSAQKNPTAFYLCASSVTGTGESPLHFGNGTRLTVT.

The chain joins TRBV2 to TRBJ2-7; possibly TRBD1 for D (6 bases). Germline V lookup: CDR1 SNHLY, CDR2 FYNNEI. The CDR3 totals 14 residues. V gave up 6 bases and J gave up 5 bases, with 17 bases separating them. CDR3 loop: CASSASRTVNEQYF. CDR3 DNA: TGTGCCAGCAGCGCCTCAAGGACAGTTAACGAGCAGTACTTC.

The chain has TRBV10-3 and TRBJ1-2; D possibly corresponds to TRBD1 (5 bases). Trimming left V 0 bases short and J 8 bases short, with 19 bases between. Germline CDR1 and CDR2: ENHRY and SYGVKD. The CDR3 is 16 residues long. The CDR3 sequence is CAISESGAGYGRGYTF. The CDR3 coding sequence is TGTGCCATCAGTGAGTCTGGCGCAGGGTACGGCCGGGGCTACACCTTC.

This clone was recorded once. DNA of the CDR3: TGTGCCAGCAGAGAACTTCGGGAGGGCTACACCTTC. It codes for CASRELREGYTF. J is TRBJ1-2 and V is TRBV2; D is ambiguous. The CDR3 is 12 amino acids. Germline V gene lookup returns CDR1 SNHLY and CDR2 FYNNEI. The V end was cut by 6 bases, the J end by 8 bases, with 13 bases between. The full variable domain, in which reference TRBV2 and TRBJ1-2 provide the parts outside the CDR3, is EPEVTQTPSHQVTQMGQEVILRCVPISNHLYFYWYRQILGQKVEFLVSFYNNEISEKSEIFDDQFSVERPDGSNFTLKIRSTKLEDSAMYFCASRELREGYTFGSGTRLTVV.

The chain is built from TRBV6-1 and TRBJ1-5; TRBD1 might be the D (6 bases). Germline-derived CDR1 and CDR2 are MNHNS and SASEGT. The length of the CDR3 is 14 residues. V lost 6 bases and J lost 3, with 12 bases in between. CDR3 bases: TGTGCCAGCAGGGCCGGGACACACAATCAGCCCCAGCATTTT. Translated: CASRAGTHNQPQHF.

J is TRBJ2-2 and V is TRBV7-8; D is unresolved. The CDR3 loop spans 13 amino acids. V lost 3 bases and J lost 1, with 3 bases in between. Germline CDR1 and CDR2: SGHVS and FQNEAQ. CDR3: CASSLGNTGELFF. The CDR3 DNA reads TGTGCCAGCAGCTTGGGGAACACCGGGGAGCTGTTTTTT.

This clone is a singleton in its sample. The genes are TRBV27 and TRBJ1-3; 9 nucleotides match TRBD1. Germline values: CDR1 MNHEY, CDR2 SMNVEV (reference sequence). V trimming: 6 bases; J trimming: 4 bases; junction bases outside the gene matches: 7. The CDR3 is made up of 15 amino acids. The CDR3 loop reads CASRGQGRSGNTIYF. In DNA, the CDR3 is TGTGCCAGCAGAGGACAGGGGAGATCAGGAAACACCATATATTTT.

The V call is TRBV30, the J call TRBJ1-2, with D possibly matching TRBD1 (6 bases). Germline loops: CDR1 GTSNPN, CDR2 SVGIG (reference sequence). The CDR3 covers 12 residues. The V end was cut by 1 base, the J end by 6 bases, with 9 bases between. Here the CDR3 reads CAWSAGGHGYTF. The CDR3 nucleotides are TGTGCCTGGAGTGCCGGGGGGCATGGCTACACCTTC.

The chain is built from TRBV7-3 and TRBJ2-6; D gene unclear. CDR1 SGHTA and CDR2 FQGTGA come from the germline V gene. V was pared by 5 bases and J by 5 bases, with 13 bases between. This CDR3 has 15 amino acids. The CDR3 here is CASSPDPFWANVLTF. DNA for the CDR3: TGTGCCAGCAGCCCGGACCCTTTCTGGGCCAACGTCCTGACTTTC.

V usage is TRBV29-1 and J usage is TRBJ1-6, with 7 bases fitting TRBD1. Losses at the gene ends were 7 bases for V and 5 bases for J; bases not matched to a gene: 11. CDR1 and CDR2 from the germline V gene are SQVTM and ANQGSEA. The CDR3 totals 15 residues. In DNA, the CDR3 is TGCAGCGGGCGGACAGGACGATATCATAATTCACCCCTCCACTTT. Protein: CSGRTGRYHNSPLHF.

The chain links TRBV6-5 to TRBJ2-7; 8 bases are a match to TRBD1. The V segment lost 0 bases and the J segment 9 bases; nucleotides outside the gene matches: 10. Germline V gene data show CDR1 as MNHEY and CDR2 as SVGAGI. This CDR3 has 15 residues. The CDR3 spells CASSYSGRQGTRQYF. The CDR3 DNA follows: TGTGCCAGCAGTTACTCGGGACGACAGGGGACCAGGCAGTACTTC.

The rearrangement links TRBV13 to TRBJ2-5; 9 bases are shared with TRBD2. This CDR3 has 15 residues. Germline CDR1 PRHDT, CDR2 FYEKMQ (reference sequence). V gave up 6 bases and J gave up 5 bases; unmatched junction bases: 10. The DNA for the CDR3 is TGTGCCAGCAGTATCGGGGTAGCGGGGGTGGAGACCCAGTACTTC. Protein product: CASSIGVAGVETQYF. Together with reference TRBV13 and TRBJ2-5, the CDR3 gives the full variable domain: AAGVIQSPRHLIKEKRETATLKCYPIPRHDTVYWYQQGPGQDPQFLISFYEKMQSDKGSIPDRFSAQQFSDYHSELNMSSLELGDSALYFCASSIGVAGVETQYFGPGTRLLVL.

This chain links TRBV7-3 with TRBJ2-3, with D perhaps matching TRBD1 (6 bases). Germline V lookup: CDR1 SGHTA, CDR2 FQGTGA. The CDR3 loop spans 15 amino acids. V was cut by 2 bases and J by 2 bases, with 11 bases left in between. The CDR3 region is CASSLFGGPTDTQYF. In nucleotides, the CDR3 is TGTGCCAGCAGCTTATTTGGGGGCCCCACAGATACGCAGTATTTT.

The chain employs TRBV11-2 and TRBJ2-1; 7 positions agree with TRBD2. V shed 7 bases, J shed 6 bases, and the junction held 12 bases outside the gene matches. The CDR3 is 15 amino acids. The germline CDR1 and CDR2 sequences are SGHAT and FQNNGV. The CDR3 DNA reads TGTGCCAGCAAGTACAGGACTAGGCCTACCAATGAGCAGTTCTTC. Protein: CASKYRTRPTNEQFF. Full variable domain (remainder filled in from reference TRBV11-2 and TRBJ2-1): EAGVAQSPRYKIIEKRQSVAFWCNPISGHATLYWYQQILGQGPKLLIQFQNNGVVDDSQLPKDRFSAERLKGVDSTLKIQPAKLEDSAVYLCASKYRTRPTNEQFFGPGTRLTVL.

The V call is TRBV30, the J call TRBJ1-2; 8 nucleotides align to TRBD1. Trimming removed 5 bases from V and 8 bases from J; junction bases left unmatched: 13. The CDR3 spans 14 residues. Germline-derived CDR1 and CDR2 are GTSNPN and SVGIG (reference sequence). CDR3 in DNA: TGTGCCTGGGGGGGCCTTGGACAGGGAGGAGGCTACACCTTC. It specifies CAWGGLGQGGGYTF. The full variable domain, rest sourced from reference TRBV30 and TRBJ1-2, is SQTIHQWPATLVQPVGSPLSLECTVEGTSNPNLYWYRQAAGRGLQLLFYSVGIGQISSEVPQNLSASRPQDRQFILSSKKLLLSDSGFYLCAWGGLGQGGGYTFGSGTRLTVV.

This clone was recorded once. The J gene is TRBJ1-5, the V gene TRBV19; D uncertain. In germline, CDR1 is LNHDA, CDR2 SQIVND (reference sequence). The CDR3 totals 14 residues. The V and J ends lost 5 bases and 3 bases respectively, with 11 bases between them. CDR3 loop: CASSPGYPNQPQHF. In nucleotides, the CDR3 is TGTGCCAGTAGTCCCGGCTACCCCAATCAGCCCCAGCATTTT.

This chain joins TRBV11-3 and TRBJ2-1; D ambiguous. Between the trimmed V and J ends, which lost 5 bases and 7 bases, there was a span of 9 bases. The germline CDR1 and CDR2 sequences are SGHNT and YENEEA. The CDR3 contains 12 residues. CDR3 protein: CASSQKPNEQFF. The CDR3 DNA sequence: TGTGCCAGCAGCCAAAAACCGAATGAGCAGTTCTTC.

The V call is TRBV21-1, the J call TRBJ1-1. TRBV21-1 is a listed pseudogene. CDR3 length: 14 residues. The CDR3 region is CASSKGSANSEAFF. The CDR3 DNA reads as TGTGCCAGCAGCAAAGGGTCCGCTAATTCTGAAGCTTTCTTT.

The genes are TRBV5-1 and TRBJ2-1; the match to TRBD1 covers 10 bases. The CDR3 runs 13 residues. V lost 4 bases and J lost 9; bases outside the gene matches: 4. Germline CDR1 and CDR2: SGHRS and YFSETQ. In DNA, the CDR3 is TGCGCCAGCAGCGGGACAGGGGCTGGTGAGCAGTTCTTC. Translation: CASSGTGAGEQFF.

The chain joins TRBV18 to TRBJ2-5; D unresolved. The germline V gene encodes CDR1 KGHSH and CDR2 LQKENI. Trimming stripped 1 base from V and 4 bases from J, with 7 bases between. The CDR3 length is 13 residues. The CDR3 region has the DNA TGTGCCAGCTCACCACTACGAGGAGAGACCCAGTACTTC. Protein sequence: CASSPLRGETQYF.

The V and J genes are TRBV19 and TRBJ2-7, with a tentative D call TRBD2 (5 bases). Deletions cut 4 bases from V and 5 bases from J, with 15 bases between. Germline V gene data show CDR1 as LNHDA and CDR2 as SQIVND (reference sequence). The CDR3 consists of 14 residues. The chain's CDR3 is CASSNRPGRDEQYF. CDR3 DNA sequence: TGTGCCAGTAGTAACCGGCCCGGGCGGGACGAGCAGTACTTC.

The chain is built from TRBV6-5 and TRBJ1-1; a weak D match, TRBD1 (5 bases). This CDR3 is 12 amino acids long. Trimming removed 6 bases at V and 3 bases at J, with 8 bases between. Germline V gene sequence: CDR1 MNHEY, CDR2 SVGAGI. The CDR3 sequence is CASRQDYTEAFF. In DNA form, the CDR3 reads TGTGCCAGCAGACAGGACTACACTGAAGCTTTCTTT.

This clone has more than one count but fewer than ten. The rearrangement uses TRBV27 and TRBJ1-2; TRBD1 matches 12 bases. Germline assignment: CDR1 MNHEY and CDR2 SMNVEV (reference sequence). Germline trimming cut 4 bases from V and 3 bases from J; bases unmatched to any gene: 18. There are 20 residues in the CDR3. The CDR3 here is CASSSYSPGTGGASDYGYTF. The CDR3 nucleotides are TGTGCCAGCAGTTCATACAGCCCCGGGACAGGGGGCGCATCCGACTATGGCTACACCTTC.

This sequence joins TRBV30 and TRBJ2-1; 8 nucleotides line up with TRBD2. Germline V CDR1 and CDR2: GTSNPN, SVGIG (reference sequence). V trimming: 0 bases; J trimming: 0 bases; junction bases outside the gene matches: 1. The CDR3 sequence is 15 residues long. CDR3 loop: CAWSVGTSSYNEQFF. Written as DNA, the CDR3 is TGTGCCTGGAGTGTAGGGACTAGCTCCTACAATGAGCAGTTCTTC.